The entry that follows covers one T cell receptor (beta chain) sequence. Generated by immunoSEQ multiplex PCR, the TCRdb table keeps only in-frame clones and is missing some. The data show fewer than 200,000 clones, with less than 85% seen just once and 7% held by the top ten. These data belong to a study of blood T cell repertoires in COVID-19. Study-wide context: Sample material is recorded as cDNA or gDNA derived from T cells, B-cell-depleted T cells, or PBMCs.

Input material: peripheral blood. The sequence was obtained from a woman aged 40 to 50 with COVID-19, enrolled during active disease.

In DNA, the CDR3 is TGCAGTGCTAGTCGGACTGTCGGAAACACCATATATTTT. Translated, it gives CSASRTVGNTIYF. The chain uses TRBV20-1 and TRBJ1-3; D not resolved. CDR1 is DFQATT and CDR2 is SNEGSKA in the germline V gene (reference sequence). Trimming took off 3 bases at V and 4 bases at J, with 10 bases between the two ends. CDR3 length equals 13 residues.